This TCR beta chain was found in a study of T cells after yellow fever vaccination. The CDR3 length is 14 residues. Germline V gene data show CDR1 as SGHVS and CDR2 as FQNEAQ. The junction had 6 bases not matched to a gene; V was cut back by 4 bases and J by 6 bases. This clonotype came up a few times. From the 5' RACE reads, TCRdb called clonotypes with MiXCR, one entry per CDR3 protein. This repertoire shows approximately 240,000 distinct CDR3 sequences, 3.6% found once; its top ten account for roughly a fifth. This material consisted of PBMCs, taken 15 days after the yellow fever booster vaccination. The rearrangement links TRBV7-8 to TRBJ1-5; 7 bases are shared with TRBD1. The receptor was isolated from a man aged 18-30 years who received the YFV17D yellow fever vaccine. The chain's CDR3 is CASSSGGMFQPQHF. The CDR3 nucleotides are TGTGCCAGCAGCTCAGGGGGGATGTTTCAGCCCCAGCATTTT.